This T cell receptor (beta chain) was captured in a study of CD8 T cells in ankylosing spondylitis. Findings of the study overall: Made up of several highly homologous variants, a TCR beta motif appeared characteristic of ankylosing spondylitis blood.

Germline V gene lookup returns CDR1 SGHVS and CDR2 FQNEAQ. Between the trimmed V and J ends, which lost 0 bases and 4 bases, there was a span of 7 bases. This CDR3 is built from 14 residues. One entry per CDR3 protein, called by TCRdb with MiXCR from the 5' RACE reads. The data hold 150,000 to 200,000 distinct CDR3 sequences, with around 10% observed a single time. Ten or more counts support this clonotype. No antigen is known for it. V is TRBV7-8 and J is TRBJ2-1, with D tentatively TRBD2 (6 bases). The sequence was obtained from a male donor with ankylosing spondylitis or in good health (not recorded which). Material: blood, either unsorted or a sorted T cell fraction (not recorded which). The CDR3 DNA is TGTGCCAGCAGCTTAGCGACTAGTTACAATGAGCAGTTCTTC. This codes for CASSLATSYNEQFF.